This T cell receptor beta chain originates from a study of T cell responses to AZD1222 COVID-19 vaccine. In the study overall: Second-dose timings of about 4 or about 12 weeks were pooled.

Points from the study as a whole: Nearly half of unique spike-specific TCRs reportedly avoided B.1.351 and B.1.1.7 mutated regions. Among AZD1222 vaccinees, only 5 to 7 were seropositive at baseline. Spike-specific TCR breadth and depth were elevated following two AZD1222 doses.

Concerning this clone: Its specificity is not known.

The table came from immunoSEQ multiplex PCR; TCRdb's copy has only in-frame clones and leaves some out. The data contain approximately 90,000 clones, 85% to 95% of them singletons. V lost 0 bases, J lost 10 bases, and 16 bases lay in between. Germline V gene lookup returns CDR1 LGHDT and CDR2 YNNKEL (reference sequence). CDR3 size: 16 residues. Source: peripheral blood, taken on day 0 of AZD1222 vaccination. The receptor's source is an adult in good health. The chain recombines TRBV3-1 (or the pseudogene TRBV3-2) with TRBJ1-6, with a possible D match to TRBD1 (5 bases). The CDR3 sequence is CASSQDARGGNSPLHF. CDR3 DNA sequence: TGTGCCAGCAGCCAAGACGCTCGTGGGGGAAACTCACCCCTCCACTTT.